The clone carrying this TCR beta chain has just a few counts. Original analysis: Using reference gene primer amplification, nucleated cell counts were estimated. The data were produced by immunoSEQ multiplex PCR, yet TCRdb's version contains in-frame clones alone and is incomplete. The V and J calls and the clone size are those of that table, but D and trimming were determined from the DNA. The table lists about 140,000 clones, roughly 80% of them singletons. The data originate from a study of blood T cell repertoires in COVID-19. Looking at the study overall: The samples span acute and convalescent COVID-19 from the United States, Italy and Spain. PBMCs, B-cell-depleted T cells, or T cells were the source of the cDNA or gDNA that made up the material.

The CDR3 spans 13 residues. V lost 3 bases, J lost 8 bases, and 11 bases lay in between. Sequencing was done on a sample of peripheral blood. This clonotype was obtained from a woman older than 75 in a cohort sampled during active or convalescent COVID-19. This sequence joins TRBV12-3 or TRBV12-4 and TRBJ1-5; a possible D gene is TRBD1 (6 bases). The CDR3 DNA follows: TGTGCCAGCAGTTTGGGGGGGCTTGAGCCCCAGCATTTT. Amino acids: CASSLGGLEPQHF.